This TCR beta chain comes out of a study of cytomegalovirus exposure and HLA in healthy donors. Findings of the study overall: Across all donors, roughly uniform sequencing depth was an assumption of the presence/absence analyses. With DRB1 most and HLA-C fewest, TCR association rates differed between HLA loci in a later analysis.

Between the trimmed V and J ends, which lost 7 bases and 2 bases, there was a span of 14 bases. Germline CDR1 and CDR2: MNHEY and SVGAGI. This CDR3 is 14 amino acids long. It was with 60 Vbeta and 13 Jbeta primers that the PCR ran. TCRdb's copy holds only in-frame clones and misses some; the assay was immunoSEQ multiplex PCR. The table records approximately 100,000 clones, more than 75% of them present only once. To note about this clone: Its antigen is as yet unknown.

The chain combines TRBV6-5 with TRBJ1-2; a weak D match, TRBD1 (5 bases). This receptor was obtained from a woman aged 18-29 years in good health and CMV-seropositive. The sample was PBMCs. The CDR3 region has the DNA TGTGCCAGCACCAGGGCTACCAGAAACTATGGCTACACCTTC. The encoded protein is CASTRATRNYGYTF.